This T cell receptor beta chain was recovered during a study of PD-L1 blockade in urothelial cancer. Across the study: Study patients had been treated with 0 to 3 previous chemotherapy regimens.

Profiling relied on immunoSEQ multiplex PCR, and the TCRdb table lists in-frame clones only, not all of them. The sample lists around 100,000 clones, about 90% occurring once. The CDR3 covers 13 residues. Per germline, CDR1 SGHTS and CDR2 YDEGEE. V trimming: 8 bases; J trimming: 5 bases; junction bases outside the gene matches: 4. Only one count was recorded for this clone. The source of this sequence is a woman of 80 years or more with urothelial cancer. The gene calls are TRBV5-8 and TRBJ2-7; 13 bases fit TRBD2. The sample consisted of PBMCs, taken around atezolizumab (anti-PD-L1) treatment. CDR3 DNA: TGTGCCAGTCGACTAGCGGGAGGTAACGAGCAGTACTTC. It specifies CASRLAGGNEQYF.